This TCR beta chain was documented in a study of regulatory T cells in long-lasting Graves disease. Through Arm-PCR of CDR3 regions and iRepertoire HTBI primers, TCR beta libraries were built. TCRdb itself ran the multiplex PCR reads through MiXCR, one entry per CDR3 protein. The table records under 500,000 distinct CDR3 sequences, about 17% of them present only once. Time point of the sample: newly diagnosed GD, antithyroid drugs for less than 3 months. After RNA was extracted from PBMCs, the TCR library was made from it. The V end lost 4 bases, the J end lost 4 bases, and 16 bases lay between the germline ends. Germline values: CDR1 SGHAT, CDR2 FQNNGV. The length of the CDR3 is 15 residues. This clonotype was seen many times. These sequences were also reported in another study, on T cells in Graves' hyperthyroidism and ophthalmopathy. Per that paper: Graves' hyperthyroidism was deemed stable given no ophthalmopathy progression within 18 months. HTBI primers were used for first-round RT-PCR of the TCR CDR3.

This chain uses TRBV11-2 with TRBJ1-2; maybe TRBD1 (6 bases). The TCR was taken from a woman in her thirties with Graves disease. This material consisted of peripheral blood mononuclear cells (PBMCs), taken at new diagnosis, from a patient treated with antithyroid drugs. The CDR3 here is CASSSTGTLGYGYTF. DNA for the CDR3: TGTGCCAGCAGCTCAACAGGGACCCTGGGCTATGGCTACACCTTC.